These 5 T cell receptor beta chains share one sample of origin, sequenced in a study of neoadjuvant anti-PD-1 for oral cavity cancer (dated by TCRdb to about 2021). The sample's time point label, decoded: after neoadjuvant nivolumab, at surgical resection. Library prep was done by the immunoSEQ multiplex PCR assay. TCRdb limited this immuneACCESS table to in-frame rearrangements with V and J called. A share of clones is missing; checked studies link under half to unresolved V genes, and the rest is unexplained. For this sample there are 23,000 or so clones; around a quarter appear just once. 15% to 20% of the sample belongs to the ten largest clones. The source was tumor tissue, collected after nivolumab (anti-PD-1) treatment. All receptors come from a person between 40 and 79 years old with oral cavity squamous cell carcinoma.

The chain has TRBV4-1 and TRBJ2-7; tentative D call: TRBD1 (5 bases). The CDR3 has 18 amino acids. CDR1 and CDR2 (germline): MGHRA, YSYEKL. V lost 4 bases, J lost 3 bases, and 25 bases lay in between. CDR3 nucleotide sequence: TGCGCCAGCAGCCCCCTGGCAGTGAGTGTCAGGGTAGTCTACGAGCAGTACTTC. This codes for CASSPLAVSVRVVYEQYF.

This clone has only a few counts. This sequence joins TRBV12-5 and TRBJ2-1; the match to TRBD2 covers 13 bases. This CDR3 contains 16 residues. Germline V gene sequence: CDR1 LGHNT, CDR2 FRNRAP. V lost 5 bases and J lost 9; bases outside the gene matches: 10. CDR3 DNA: TGTGCTAGTGGTCCAATAACTAGCGGGAGGGCTGGTGAGCAGTTCTTC. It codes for CASGPITSGRAGEQFF.

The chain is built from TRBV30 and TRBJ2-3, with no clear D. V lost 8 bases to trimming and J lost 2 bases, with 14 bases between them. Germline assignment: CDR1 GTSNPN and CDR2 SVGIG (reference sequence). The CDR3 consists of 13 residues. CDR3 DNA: TGTGCCGTTGCCATGATCCTCACAGATACGCAGTATTTT. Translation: CAVAMILTDTQYF. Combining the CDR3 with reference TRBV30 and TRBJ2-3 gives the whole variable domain SQTIHQWPATLVQPVGSPLSLECTVEGTSNPNLYWYRQAAGRGLQLLFYSVGIGQISSEVPQNLSASRPQDRQFILSSKKLLLSDSGFYLCAVAMILTDTQYFGPGTRLTVL.

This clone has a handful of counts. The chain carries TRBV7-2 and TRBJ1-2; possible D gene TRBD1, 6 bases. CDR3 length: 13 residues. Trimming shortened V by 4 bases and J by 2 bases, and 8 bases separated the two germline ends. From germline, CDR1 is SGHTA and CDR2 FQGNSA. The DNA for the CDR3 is TGTGCCAGCAGCTCAGGACAGAACTATGGCTACACCTTC. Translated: CASSSGQNYGYTF.

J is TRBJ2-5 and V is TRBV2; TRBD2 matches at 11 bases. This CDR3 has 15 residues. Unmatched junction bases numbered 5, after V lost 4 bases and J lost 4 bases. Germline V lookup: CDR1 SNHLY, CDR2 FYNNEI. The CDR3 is CASSASSGRGETQYF. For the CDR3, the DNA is TGTGCCAGCAGTGCGAGTAGCGGGAGGGGAGAGACCCAGTACTTC. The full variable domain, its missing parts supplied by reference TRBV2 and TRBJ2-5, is EPEVTQTPSHQVTQMGQEVILRCVPISNHLYFYWYRQILGQKVEFLVSFYNNEISEKSEIFDDQFSVERPDGSNFTLKIRSTKLEDSAMYFCASSASSGRGETQYFGPGTRLLVL.